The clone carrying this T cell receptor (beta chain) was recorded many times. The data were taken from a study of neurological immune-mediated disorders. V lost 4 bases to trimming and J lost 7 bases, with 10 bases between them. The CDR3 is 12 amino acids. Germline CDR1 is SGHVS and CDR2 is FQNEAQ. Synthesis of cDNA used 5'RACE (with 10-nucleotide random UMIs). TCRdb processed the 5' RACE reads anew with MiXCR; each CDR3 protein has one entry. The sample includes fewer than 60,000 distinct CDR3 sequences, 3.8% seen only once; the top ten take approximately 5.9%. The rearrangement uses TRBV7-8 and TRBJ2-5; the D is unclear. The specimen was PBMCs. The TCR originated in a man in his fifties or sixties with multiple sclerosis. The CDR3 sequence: CASSSAPWTQYF. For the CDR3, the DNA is TGTGCCAGCAGCTCGGCCCCCTGGACCCAGTACTTC.